One TCR beta chain is described in this entry. From germline, CDR1 is MDHEN and CDR2 SYDVKM. Deletions cut 3 bases from V and 2 bases from J, with 13 bases between. CDR3 length equals 15 residues. These data originate in a study of control samples from healthy donors and cancer patients. The method was immunoSEQ multiplex PCR; TCRdb's version includes in-frame clones alone and lacks a portion of them. The sample comprises roughly 200,000 clones, around 94% of which are singletons, and about 1.4% rests with the top ten. The chain recombines TRBV28 with TRBJ1-2, with D maybe TRBD1 (5 bases). The material sequenced was blood. The sequence came from a man aged 45-60 years in good health. The CDR3 loop is CASSFRRRTNYGYTF. The CDR3, as DNA: TGTGCCAGCAGTTTCCGACGTAGGACAAACTATGGCTACACCTTC.